These T cell receptor beta chains were read from a single sample in a study of early T cells in non-severe SARS-CoV-2 infection. TCRdb called the 5' RACE reads again in MiXCR, with one record for every CDR3 protein. The top ten hold less than 7% of the sample, which has approximately 69,000 distinct CDR3 sequences, over 9.5% seen once. The sequenced material came from whole blood. These receptors all stem from an adult who was a healthcare worker with PCR-confirmed SARS-CoV-2 infection or an uninfected control (not recorded which). CDR3s include the opening cysteine and the closing phenylalanine or tryptophan. D genes are given only for firm matches. Expanded clones get a size class; other rows say once, few or many, or leave the size out.

d_gene	abundance	v_gene	j_gene	CDR3aa
TRBD1	.	TRBV29-1	TRBJ2-3	CSVGQGIPDTQYF
TRBD1	few	TRBV6-5	TRBJ2-5	CASRKIPGQGLETQYF
.	.	TRBV11-3	TRBJ2-1	CASSSSSAEQFF
TRBD2	.	TRBV7-3	TRBJ2-3	CASAMTGGLSTQYF
TRBD1	many	TRBV5-5	TRBJ1-1	CASSFSGGETEAFF
.	few	TRBV11-2	TRBJ2-2	CASSLERGGELFF
TRBD1	many	TRBV5-4	TRBJ1-1	CASSLRTGENTEAFF
.	few	TRBV5-5	TRBJ1-1	CASSFRLGTEVFF
.	few	TRBV29-1	TRBJ1-1	CSVAPAPGNTEAFF
.	many	TRBV5-5	TRBJ2-7	CASSLYDREQYF
.	.	TRBV9	TRBJ1-3	CASSPGWAEAGNTIYF
TRBD1	few	TRBV5-6	TRBJ2-7	CASRQQGDRGRYEQYF
.	many	TRBV2	TRBJ2-4	CASSVGELAKNIQYF
.	.	TRBV12-3/TRBV12-4	TRBJ1-2	CASSPSRRNYGYTF
.	.	TRBV7-6	TRBJ2-1	CASSLDPGVDEQFF
.	many	TRBV4-2	TRBJ2-3	CASSQGPAGSTDTQYF
TRBD2	many	TRBV12-3/TRBV12-4	TRBJ2-7	CASSSRLAGVYEQYF
.	once	TRBV3-1	TRBJ1-1	CASSLETANTEAFF
TRBD2	.	TRBV7-3	TRBJ2-3	CASSLMSGGTDTQYF
.	.	TRBV13	TRBJ2-2	CASSLRSGELFF
TRBD1	many	TRBV12-3/TRBV12-4	TRBJ2-7	CASSRGSGTGMGEQYF
.	few	TRBV29-1	TRBJ2-1	CSVEDSLGEQFF
.	.	TRBV7-9	TRBJ1-4	CATRPGEKLFF
.	many	TRBV14	TRBJ1-1	CASSLRENTEAFF